The 5 T cell receptor beta chains below all came from one sample that was sequenced in a study of blood T cell repertoires in COVID-19 (dated by TCRdb to about 2020). The method was the immunoSEQ multiplex PCR assay. TCRdb carries this immuneACCESS record with in-frame sequences only. Its versions omit some clonotypes, under half of them owing to an unresolved V gene in the studies checked, with the rest unexplained. The sample table holds about 270,000 clones, of which roughly 86% were seen once. Of the sample, about 10% falls within the top ten clones. Sequenced: peripheral blood. Source of these receptors: a man aged 40-49 years with active or convalescent COVID-19.

This rearrangement joins TRBV3-1 (or the pseudogene TRBV3-2) to TRBJ1-1, with 11 positions matching TRBD1. The ends lost 4 bases at V and 4 bases at J; junction bases unmatched: 8. The CDR3 contains 16 residues. The germline CDR1 and CDR2 sequences are LGHDT and YNNKEL (reference sequence). CDR3 nucleotides: TGTGCCAGCAGCCGTCGGACAGGGGGCGGTTTCACTGAAGCTTTCTTT. It encodes CASSRRTGGGFTEAFF.

This sequence joins TRBV3-1 (or the pseudogene TRBV3-2) and TRBJ2-3; tentative D call: TRBD2 (5 bases). The V and J ends lost 4 bases and 2 bases respectively, with 10 bases between them. CDR1 and CDR2 from the germline V gene are LGHDT and YNNKEL (reference sequence). The CDR3 sequence is 14 residues long. The chain's CDR3 is CASSLDFNTDTQYF. The CDR3 DNA is TGTGCCAGCAGCCTGGACTTCAACACAGATACGCAGTATTTT.

CDR3: CACMGQGTVTDTQYF. CDR3 bases: TGTGCCTGCATGGGACAGGGGACCGTCACAGATACGCAGTATTTT. V is TRBV30 and J is TRBJ2-3, with TRBD1 matching 10 bases. Trimming at V came to 6 bases and at J to 2 bases, leaving 8 bases not matched to a gene. Germline V CDR1 and CDR2: GTSNPN, SVGIG (reference sequence). The CDR3 consists of 15 residues.

Only one count was recorded for this clone. V is TRBV19 and J is TRBJ1-1; the D gene is possibly TRBD1 (5 bases). Germline V gene lookup returns CDR1 LNHDA and CDR2 SQIVND (reference sequence). The CDR3 runs to 16 residues. Trimming removed 3 bases at V and 0 bases at J, with 14 bases between. This CDR3 is CASSMGATVMNTEAFF. The CDR3 bases are TGTGCCAGTAGTATGGGCGCGACAGTCATGAACACTGAAGCTTTCTTT.

The V call is TRBV2, the J call TRBJ1-1; D is unresolved. V shed 8 bases and J shed 2 bases, with 6 bases lying between them. This CDR3 region has 11 residues. CDR1 is SNHLY, CDR2 FYNNEI, per germline. This CDR3 reads CASFLNTEAFF. The CDR3 bases are TGTGCCAGCTTTCTCAACACTGAAGCTTTCTTT.